The 23 T cell receptor beta chains reported below all come from one sample, sequenced in a study of blood T cells in healthy people across ages. PCR was performed a second time for about 7 to 11 cycles using a sample-barcoded 5' primer and a J-beta primer mix. One entry per CDR3 protein results from TCRdb running MiXCR on the 5' RACE reads. The sample contains 1 million or so distinct CDR3 sequences, about 23% of which appear only once. This same sample was also part of a study on T cells of mothers and their children.

Material for sequencing was blood. The origin of the receptors is a girl aged 2 to 10 in good health.

This clonotype was seen ten or more times. V is TRBV12-3 or TRBV12-4 and J is TRBJ2-1; D is unresolved. V was cut by 5 bases and J by 6 bases, with 8 bases left in between. CDR3 length equals 12 residues. In DNA form, the CDR3 reads TGTGCCAGCAGTCCCACCGGCAATGAGCAGTTCTTC. Its translation: CASSPTGNEQFF.

The chain combines TRBV5-1 with TRBJ1-2; 10 bases line up with TRBD1. J was trimmed by 7 bases and V by 3 bases; bases with no gene match: 6. CDR3 length: 14 residues. Germline CDR1 is SGHRS and CDR2 is YFSETQ. CDR3 DNA sequence: TGCGCCAGCAGCTGGGGACAGGGGCCAAGTGGCTACACCTTC. As protein: CASSWGQGPSGYTF. The variable domain in full, completed from reference TRBV5-1 and TRBJ1-2, reads KAGVTQTPRYLIKTRGQQVTLSCSPISGHRSVSWYQQTPGQGLQFLFEYFSETQRNKGNFPGRFSGRQFSNSRSEMNVSTLELGDSALYLCASSWGQGPSGYTFGSGTRLTVV.

The V gene is TRBV27, the J gene TRBJ2-7, with 10 bases fitting TRBD2. There are 15 residues in the CDR3. Germline lookup yields CDR1 MNHEY and CDR2 SMNVEV (reference sequence). The V gene end was trimmed by 7 bases and the J gene end by 2 bases; junction bases not matched to a gene: 8. The CDR3: CASTPDGLAAYEQYF. The CDR3 DNA reads TGTGCCAGCACTCCTGATGGACTAGCGGCCTACGAGCAGTACTTC.

V gene TRBV28 combines with J gene TRBJ2-7; D gene unclear. Germline V CDR1 and CDR2: MDHEN, SYDVKM. The CDR3 contains 12 residues. The V end was cut by 5 bases, the J end by 6 bases, with 11 bases between. The CDR3 loop reads CASSPLAFEQYF. Here the CDR3 DNA reads TGTGCCAGCAGTCCCCTCGCGTTCGAGCAGTACTTC. The full variable domain, in which reference TRBV28 and TRBJ2-7 provide the parts outside the CDR3, is DVKVTQSSRYLVKRTGEKVFLECVQDMDHENMFWYRQDPGLGLRLIYFSYDVKMKEKGDIPEGYSVSREKKERFSLILESASTNQTSMYLCASSPLAFEQYFGPGTRLTVT.

V and J are TRBV3-1 and TRBJ2-1; 8 nucleotides line up with TRBD2. Losses at the gene ends were 4 bases for V and 8 bases for J; bases not matched to a gene: 10. Germline values: CDR1 LGHDT, CDR2 YNNKEL (reference sequence). This CDR3 region has 15 residues. The CDR3 DNA is TGTGCCAGCAGCCGCTCCCCAGCGGGAGTATATGAGCAGTTCTTC. Amino acids: CASSRSPAGVYEQFF.

This clonotype was observed once. The chain links TRBV5-1 to TRBJ2-3; D remains unclear. The CDR3 runs to 14 residues. Trimming shortened V by 5 bases and J by 0 bases, and 10 bases separated the two germline ends. Germline V gene lookup returns CDR1 SGHRS and CDR2 YFSETQ. The CDR3 loop is CASRDGPSTDTQYF. The CDR3 DNA sequence: TGCGCCAGCAGGGACGGACCTAGCACAGATACGCAGTATTTT.

V and J are TRBV12-3 or TRBV12-4 and TRBJ1-2, with TRBD1 as a possible D gene (5 bases). This CDR3 comprises 14 residues. Trimming left V 5 bases short and J 4 bases short, with 14 bases between. The chain's CDR3 is CASSRLRQTYGYTF. CDR3 in DNA: TGTGCCAGCAGTCGACTCAGACAGACCTATGGCTACACCTTC.

This clonotype occurred a few times. The CDR3 spells CASSYRTSGDGSFETQYF. The CDR3 nucleotides are TGCGCCAGCAGCTACCGGACTAGCGGGGATGGCTCCTTTGAGACCCAGTACTTC. The chain employs TRBV5-1 and TRBJ2-5, with 12 bases that match TRBD2. V was pared by 3 bases and J by 5 bases, with 14 bases of the junction left unmatched. CDR3 length: 18 amino acids. Germline CDR1 is SGHRS and CDR2 is YFSETQ.

The genes are TRBV12-3 or TRBV12-4 and TRBJ2-7, with D possibly being TRBD1 or TRBD2 (5 bases each). This CDR3 has 15 amino acids. Trimming removed 5 bases at V and 2 bases at J, with 16 bases between. CDR3 sequence: CASSRSGTRPYEQYF. Here the CDR3 DNA reads TGTGCCAGCAGTCGCTCCGGGACGAGGCCCTACGAGCAGTACTTC.

The rearrangement uses TRBV7-9 and TRBJ2-3; 9 bases are a match to TRBD2. Trimming at V came to 4 bases and at J to 4 bases, leaving 9 bases not matched to a gene. The germline gives CDR1 SEHNR, CDR2 FQNEAQ (reference sequence). The CDR3 sequence is 16 residues long. CDR3 bases: TGTGCCAGCAGCTCTCAAAATAGCGGGGGAGCAGATACGCAGTATTTT. It yields the protein CASSSQNSGGADTQYF.

Ten or more counts support this clonotype. The chain combines TRBV27 with TRBJ2-5; D possibly corresponds to TRBD1 (6 bases). V shed 5 bases and J shed 5 bases, with 15 bases lying between them. Germline CDR1 and CDR2: MNHEY and SMNVEV (reference sequence). CDR3 length: 14 amino acids. CDR3 residues: CASSPLDRRETQYF. CDR3 DNA sequence: TGTGCCAGCAGTCCCTTGGACAGACGGGAGACCCAGTACTTC.

V usage is TRBV27 and J usage is TRBJ2-3; no firm D call. Trimming pared 0 bases from V and 3 bases from J, leaving 13 bases between. From germline, CDR1 is MNHEY and CDR2 SMNVEV (reference sequence). The CDR3 is 16 residues long. In DNA, the CDR3 is TGTGCCAGCAGTTTATCAGGCGGATCCCTTACAGATACGCAGTATTTT. Its translation: CASSLSGGSLTDTQYF.

The chain joins TRBV11-2 to TRBJ2-3; D is uncertain. V lost 5 bases and J lost 4, with 10 bases in between. This CDR3 has 13 residues. Germline V lookup: CDR1 SGHAT, CDR2 FQNNGV. This CDR3 reads CASSPNGSDTQYF. The CDR3 nucleotides are TGTGCCAGCAGCCCCAACGGCTCAGATACGCAGTATTTT.

This clonotype was seen a few times. V usage is TRBV11-3 and J usage is TRBJ1-1; possible D gene TRBD1, 5 bases. Trimming pared 5 bases from V and 9 bases from J, leaving 22 bases between. CDR3 size: 15 residues. CDR1 SGHNT and CDR2 YENEEA come from the germline V gene. The CDR3 DNA reads TGTGCCAGCAGCCAAATTTTACGGGGGGATCCTCAAGCTTTCTTT. Its protein is CASSQILRGDPQAFF.

This clonotype was seen a handful of times. The V and J genes are TRBV7-2 and TRBJ1-2; D remains ambiguous. V was shortened by 9 bases and J by 5 bases, with 25 bases between the two germline ends. Germline CDR1 and CDR2: SGHTA and FQGNSA. The CDR3 spans 16 residues. The CDR3 DNA sequence: TGTGCCAGTACCCAGGTCCATTCCACCACCTTATATGGCTACACCTTC. This codes for CASTQVHSTTLYGYTF.

This clonotype showed up just a few times. This CDR3 reads CASSSYTNTEAFF. The CDR3 bases are TGTGCCAGCAGCTCCTACACGAACACTGAAGCTTTCTTT. The chain carries TRBV7-9 and TRBJ1-1, with D hard to call. This CDR3 is built from 13 residues. Trimming removed 4 bases at V and 1 base at J, with 7 bases between. Germline V gene sequence: CDR1 SEHNR, CDR2 FQNEAQ (reference sequence).

The gene calls are TRBV20-1 and TRBJ1-1; TRBD1 might be the D (6 bases). V lost 6 bases and J lost 6, with 17 bases in between. This CDR3 comprises 13 residues. CDR1 is DFQATT, CDR2 SNEGSKA, per germline (reference sequence). The CDR3 DNA is TGCAGTGCCCCACCGCCAGGGGCAGCTGAAGCTTTCTTT. The encoded protein is CSAPPPGAAEAFF.

For this clonotype: This clone may be a read error of a much larger clone one base away. The V gene is TRBV4-2, the J gene TRBJ2-7; D perhaps matches TRBD2 (6 bases). CDR3 length: 15 residues. Germline CDR1 and CDR2: LGHNA and YNFKEQ. The DNA for the CDR3 is TGTGTCAGCAGCCAAGATGGAGGGGCAGGGTACGAGCAGTACTTC. Its translation is CVSSQDGGAGYEQYF.

The chain employs TRBV7-2 and TRBJ2-7, with 8 positions matching TRBD1. Germline CDR1 is SGHTA and CDR2 is FQGNSA. The CDR3 contains 15 residues. V shed 0 bases and J 4 bases; nucleotides not matched to a gene: 5. The CDR3 spells CASSLAGDRSYEQYF. CDR3 DNA sequence: TGTGCCAGCAGCTTAGCAGGGGACAGGTCATACGAGCAGTACTTC.

The chain links TRBV7-3 to TRBJ2-5; possibly TRBD2 for D (6 bases). The J call may be in error: the DNA end matches TRBJ2-1 better. Germline V gene lookup returns CDR1 SGHTA and CDR2 FQGTGA. This CDR3 has 14 residues. The CDR3 sequence: CASSPGDFTNEQFF. CDR3 nucleotides: TGTGCCAGCAGCCCGGGGGACTTTACCAATGAGCAGTTCTTC.

This chain joins TRBV29-1 and TRBJ2-5; the D gene is possibly TRBD2 (7 bases). Between the trimmed V and J ends, which lost 6 bases and 6 bases, there was a span of 17 bases. The germline V gene has CDR1 SQVTM and CDR2 ANQGSEA. CDR3 size: 13 residues. CDR3 protein: CSVGGGVLKTQYF. DNA for the CDR3: TGCAGCGTAGGGGGGGGCGTGTTAAAGACCCAGTACTTC.

This clonotype was found a few times. The chain joins TRBV28 to TRBJ1-5; D remains ambiguous. This CDR3 has 17 amino acids. CDR1 MDHEN and CDR2 SYDVKM come from the germline V gene. Between the trimmed V and J ends, which lost 1 base and 2 bases, there was a span of 15 bases. Written as DNA, the CDR3 is TGTGCCAGCAGTTTATCGAGTTTTGGGGAAGGCAATCAGCCCCAGCATTTT. This encodes CASSLSSFGEGNQPQHF.

This chain uses TRBV20-1 with TRBJ1-1, with a weak D call TRBD1 (6 bases). CDR1 and CDR2 (germline): DFQATT, SNEGSKA (reference sequence). The germline V and J ends were trimmed by 5 bases and 2 bases, with 12 bases remaining between them. The CDR3 sequence is 13 residues long. CDR3 sequence (DNA): TGCAGTGCTTGGGGGACAAGAAACACTGAAGCTTTCTTT. Protein: CSAWGTRNTEAFF.